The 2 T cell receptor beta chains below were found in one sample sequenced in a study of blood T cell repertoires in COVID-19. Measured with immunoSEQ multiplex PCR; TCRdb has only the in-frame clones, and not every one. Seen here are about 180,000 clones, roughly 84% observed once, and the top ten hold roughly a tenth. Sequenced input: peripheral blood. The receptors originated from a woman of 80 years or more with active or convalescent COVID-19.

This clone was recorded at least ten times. CDR3 sequence reads: CASSQTRSTYEQYF. CDR3 in DNA: TGTGCCAGCAGTCAGACACGGTCTACCTACGAGCAGTACTTC. This rearrangement joins TRBV6-5 to TRBJ2-7; D is uncertain. CDR3 length equals 14 residues. The V end lost 5 bases, the J end lost 2 bases, and 13 bases lay between the germline ends. CDR1 and CDR2 (germline): MNHEY, SVGAGI.

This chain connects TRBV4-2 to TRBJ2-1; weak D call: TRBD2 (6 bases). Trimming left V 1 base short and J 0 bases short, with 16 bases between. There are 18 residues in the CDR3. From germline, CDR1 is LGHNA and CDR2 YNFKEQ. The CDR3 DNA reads TGTGCCAGCAGCCAAGCGACGGGAGCCCCAGTCTCCTACAATGAGCAGTTCTTC. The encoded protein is CASSQATGAPVSYNEQFF.